This T cell receptor (beta chain) appears in the sequencing data of a study of response to subunit inactivated influenza vaccine. Study outcomes and limitations: After each seasonal influenza vaccination, few new T cells are recruited, the authors suggested.

The V gene lost 4 bases and the J gene lost 8 bases, with 15 bases spanning the gap. The CDR3 covers 14 residues. Germline V gives CDR1 MNHEY, CDR2 SVGAGI. TCRdb re-called the RT-PCR reads with MiXCR, one entry per CDR3 protein. The sample lists 250,000 to 350,000 distinct CDR3 sequences, about 20% occurring once. Note on this clonotype: Its antigen is not known.

The specimen comprised PBMCs from blood, sampled about 20 months after vaccination. V is TRBV6-5 and J is TRBJ2-1, with a possible D match to TRBD2 (6 bases). This receptor was identified in a man between 50 and 70 years old who received an inactivated influenza vaccine. The CDR3 sequence: CASSSGLIPDEQFF. For the CDR3, the DNA is TGTGCCAGCAGTTCGGGACTTATCCCGGATGAGCAGTTCTTC.